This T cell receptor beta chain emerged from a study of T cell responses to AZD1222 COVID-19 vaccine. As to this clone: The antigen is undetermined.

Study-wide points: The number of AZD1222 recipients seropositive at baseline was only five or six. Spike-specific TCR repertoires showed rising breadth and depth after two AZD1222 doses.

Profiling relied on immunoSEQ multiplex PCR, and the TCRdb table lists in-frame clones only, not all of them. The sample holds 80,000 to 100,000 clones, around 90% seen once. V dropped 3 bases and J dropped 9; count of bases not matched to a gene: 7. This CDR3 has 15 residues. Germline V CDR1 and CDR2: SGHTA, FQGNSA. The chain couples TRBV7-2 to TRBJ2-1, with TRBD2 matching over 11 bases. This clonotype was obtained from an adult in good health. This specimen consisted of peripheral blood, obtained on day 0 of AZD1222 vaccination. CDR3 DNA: TGTGCCAGCAGCTTGTTGACTAGCGGGAACGCTGAGCAGTTCTTC. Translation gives CASSLLTSGNAEQFF.